This TCR beta chain was sequenced during a study of naive and memory T cell subsets (dated by TCRdb to about 2017). Background on the whole study: The figure summarizing the skin biopsy and whole blood samples listed roughly ten blood donors, 7 tuberculin skin test biopsies and 3 saline control biopsies. PCR2 was typically run as a SYBR Green qPCR and stopped at a set threshold, although low-input samples could use end-point PCR of around 6 cycles instead. Beyond this particular receptor, the publication reports: The RNA-based method was acknowledged to be potentially sensitive to changes in TCR transcripts with T cell activation and differentiation.

Receptor libraries were prepared by 5' RACE. The ligated cDNA was amplified in four rounds of PCR with nested alpha and beta constant region primers together with the SP2 primer. TCR RNA was reverse transcribed with SuperScript IV using alpha and beta constant region primers for the blood and skin samples. T4 RNA ligase 1 was used to ligate an oligonucleotide containing the Illumina SP2 primer and a UMI to the 3' end of the cDNA. To prevent hairpin formation, the 12-nucleotide UMI was made up of two random hexamers with an eight-base spacer between them. TCR alpha and beta chain libraries were processed separately from the second PCR onward, with dual indexing for multiplexing. After pooling, the indexed libraries were analyzed by capillary electrophoresis and sequenced on either an Illumina MiSeq or NextSeq. Libraries were spiked with PhiX DNA at 5-7% so that base diversity was increased and cluster recognition was improved. The authors processed their data as follows. Demultiplexor extracted UMIs from read 2, combined them with read 1 TCR sequence, and split reads by sample indices. V and J genes and V-J junctions were identified by Decombinator, which gave every TCR a five-part identifier that included V and J deletions. Collapsinator used UMIs to correct sequencing errors and PCR amplification heterogeneity, yielding UMI-based abundance per TCR. CDR3Translator turned identifiers into nucleotide sequence, translated the nucleotide sequence into amino acids, and pulled out CDR3 regions based on terminal motifs. Error-corrected alpha and beta TCR counts from blood and skin were compared after normalization to input RNA amount. Clones were called with MiXCR by TCRdb after fastp trimmed the public reads at Q25, and only in-frame beta chains were retained. Duplicate CDR3 protein sequences are folded into a single record with the most common DNA and genes. TCRdb, not the original authors, processed these V and J calls. The sample has about 48,000 distinct CDR3 sequences on record, 4.7% of them singletons. The ten largest clones add up to 0.75% to 0.9% of the sample.

This clonotype has a count of ten or more. Its antigen remains undetermined. No base-level quality is on record; no much larger clone is a single base apart. Using 3' ligation of a UMI-containing oligonucleotide to TCR cDNA, the study laid out a robust and sensitive protocol to amplify, sequence and analyze TCRs. For whole blood analysis, approximately 2.5 ml of peripheral blood was collected from healthy adult volunteers into Tempus tubes, and RNA was extracted following the manufacturer's instructions. Total RNA was treated with RQ1 DNase, without cell sorting, prior to reverse transcription, with an input of roughly 1 to 1,100 ng being targeted. To check how robust the pipeline was in samples where T cells make up a minority population, libraries were built from skin biopsies and whole blood. Its CDR3 holds 16 amino acids, cysteine through phenylalanine. CDR3 DNA only is kept here, 48 bases in frame from base 1. V is reduced by 5 bases and J by 2 bases, leaving a spacing of 17 bases between them. According to the germline V gene, CDR1 reads SGHVS and CDR2 reads FNYEAQ.

The clonotype was recovered from a female donor in good health. Rearrangement joined TRBV7-6 to TRBJ2-3; tentative D gene TRBD2, with 6 bases matching. This receptor carries the CDR3 CASSHRTTFITDTQYF. In nucleotides, the sequence is TGTGCCAGCAGCCACCGGACTACGTTCATCACAGATACGCAGTATTTT.